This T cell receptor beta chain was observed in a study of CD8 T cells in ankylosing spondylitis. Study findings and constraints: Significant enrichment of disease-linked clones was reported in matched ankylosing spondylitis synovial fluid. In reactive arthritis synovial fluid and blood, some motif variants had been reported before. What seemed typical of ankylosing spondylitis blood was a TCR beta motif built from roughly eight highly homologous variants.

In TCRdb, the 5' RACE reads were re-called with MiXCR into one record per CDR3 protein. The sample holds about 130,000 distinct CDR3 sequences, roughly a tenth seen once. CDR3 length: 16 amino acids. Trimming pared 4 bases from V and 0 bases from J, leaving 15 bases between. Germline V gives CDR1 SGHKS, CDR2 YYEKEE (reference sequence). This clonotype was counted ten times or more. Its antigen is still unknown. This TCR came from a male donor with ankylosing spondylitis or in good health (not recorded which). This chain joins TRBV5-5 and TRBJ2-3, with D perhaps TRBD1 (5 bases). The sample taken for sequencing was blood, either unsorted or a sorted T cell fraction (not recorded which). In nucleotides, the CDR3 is TGTGCCAGCAGCCAGGCAGGGCGGTTCAGCACAGATACGCAGTATTTT. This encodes CASSQAGRFSTDTQYF.